This T cell receptor beta chain comes out of a study of human T cells and chemical hapten exposure. Overall study findings and caveats: Significantly more large CDR3 similarity clusters arose among expanded TCRs than among controls.

Time point reported: patch test 3, about 24 weeks after DPC sensitization. The treatment is: therapeutic diphenylcyclopropenone sensitization with weekly scalp DPC. Comment on this clonotype: Its antigen remains unknown.

TCRdb re-derived calls from the RACE reads in MiXCR, one entry per CDR3 protein. The sample has about 84,000 distinct CDR3 sequences; roughly a tenth are singletons. Material: whole blood, obtained in connection with sensitization to the hapten diphenylcyclopropenone (DPC). The receptor was isolated from a woman in her fifties or sixties with alopecia areata. Some clones in this sample may be carry-over from other donors' samples.

In DNA, the CDR3 is TGTGCCAGCAGGGGGACTATCAACAATGAGCAGTTCTTC. Amino acids: CASRGTINNEQFF. The chain carries TRBV12-3 or TRBV12-4 and TRBJ2-1; TRBD2 matches at 7 bases. The V and J ends lost 6 bases and 5 bases, in that order; junction bases with no gene match: 4. The CDR3 runs to 13 residues.